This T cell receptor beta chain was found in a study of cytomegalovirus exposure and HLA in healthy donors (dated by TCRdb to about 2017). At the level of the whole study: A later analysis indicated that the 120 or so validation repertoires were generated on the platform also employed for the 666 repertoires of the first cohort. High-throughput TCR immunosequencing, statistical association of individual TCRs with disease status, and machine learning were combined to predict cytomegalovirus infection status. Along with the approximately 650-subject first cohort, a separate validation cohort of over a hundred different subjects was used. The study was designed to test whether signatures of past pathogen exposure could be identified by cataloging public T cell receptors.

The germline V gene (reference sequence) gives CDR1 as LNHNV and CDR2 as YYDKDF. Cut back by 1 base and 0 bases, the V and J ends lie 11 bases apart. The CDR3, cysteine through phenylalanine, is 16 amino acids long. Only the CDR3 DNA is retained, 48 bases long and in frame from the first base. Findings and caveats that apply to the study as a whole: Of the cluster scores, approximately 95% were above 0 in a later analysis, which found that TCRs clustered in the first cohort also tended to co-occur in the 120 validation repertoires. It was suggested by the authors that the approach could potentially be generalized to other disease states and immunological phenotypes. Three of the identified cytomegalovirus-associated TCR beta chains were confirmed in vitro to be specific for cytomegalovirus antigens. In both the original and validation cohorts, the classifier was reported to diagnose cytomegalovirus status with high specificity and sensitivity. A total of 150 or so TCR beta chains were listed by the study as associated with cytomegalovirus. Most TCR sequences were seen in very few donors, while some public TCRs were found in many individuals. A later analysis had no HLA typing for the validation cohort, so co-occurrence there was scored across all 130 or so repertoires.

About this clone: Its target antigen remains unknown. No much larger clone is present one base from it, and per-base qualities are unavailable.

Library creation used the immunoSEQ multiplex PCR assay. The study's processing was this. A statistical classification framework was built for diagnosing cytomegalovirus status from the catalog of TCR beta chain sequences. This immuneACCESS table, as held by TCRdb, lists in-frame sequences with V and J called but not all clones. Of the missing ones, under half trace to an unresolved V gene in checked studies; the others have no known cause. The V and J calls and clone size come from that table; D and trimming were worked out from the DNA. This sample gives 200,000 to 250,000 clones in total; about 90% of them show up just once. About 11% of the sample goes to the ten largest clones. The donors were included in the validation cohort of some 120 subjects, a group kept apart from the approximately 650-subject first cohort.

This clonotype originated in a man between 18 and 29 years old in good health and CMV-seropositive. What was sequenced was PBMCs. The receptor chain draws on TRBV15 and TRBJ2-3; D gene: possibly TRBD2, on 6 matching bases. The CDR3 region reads CATSRGLASSTDTQYF. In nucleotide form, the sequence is TGTGCCACCAGCAGAGGGCTAGCGTCTAGCACAGATACGCAGTATTTT.